This T cell receptor (beta chain) is from a study of blood T cell repertoires in COVID-19 (dated by TCRdb to the early 2020s). In the study overall: The collaborator samples originated in the United States, Italy and Spain and spanned the acute and convalescent phases of COVID-19. The prospective study material was composed of cDNA or gDNA derived from T cells, B-cell-depleted T cells, or PBMCs. Deeply sampled blood TCRbeta repertoires from subjects exposed to, actively infected with, or recovered from COVID-19 were included in the dataset. The repertoires were made available in a free public database intended to serve as a resource for research on the immune response to SARS-CoV-2. Samples were obtained from the ongoing ImmuneRACE study (first 160 participants) and from 1,254 subjects provided by 6 global collaborators. The sample metadata nearly always contained a de-identified subject ID, COVID-19 status, age in years and sex. HLA class I and class II types, where available, came from metadata supplied by the sample provider rather than from assay-based typing.

The trim is 0 bases for V and 3 bases for J, with a gap of 14 bases between the germline ends. Reading the germline V gene gives CDR1 SGHRS and CDR2 YFSETQ. The CDR3 spans 16 residues, from the cysteine through the phenylalanine. The read is trimmed to its CDR3 DNA, 48 bases read in frame from base 1. Points on this clone: Its antigen is currently not known. No much larger clone is present one base from it, and per-base qualities are unavailable.

The collaborating institutions used their own protocols to collect whole blood in K2EDTA tubes. Collaborator samples were shipped for TCRbeta analysis as frozen whole blood, isolated PBMCs, or DNA extracted from either sample type. Broader findings and caveats from the paper: Clinical and demographic metadata were provided uncurated, with the amount varying by source and participant.

The immunoSEQ Assay, a bias-controlled multiplex PCR, was used to amplify TCRbeta CDR3 regions from genomic DNA. The authors' analysis ran thus. The number of nucleated cells in each sample was estimated by amplification of reference gene primers within the assay. To quantify the absolute abundance of each unique TCRbeta CDR3 rearrangement, sequence reads were collapsed and filtered. For each sample, productive Simpson clonality was calculated as the square root of Simpson's diversity index across productive rearrangements. TCRdb took over this immuneACCESS table, retaining in-frame rearrangements with V and J assigned. Such tables are incomplete; in checked studies, under half of the missing clones stem from an unresolved V gene, and the remainder is unexplained. The V and J calls and the clone size are those of that table, but D and trimming were determined from the DNA. The sample table shows some 110,000 clones, and around 83% are seen once. The top ten constitute roughly 7.9% of the sample.

Sequenced input: peripheral blood. The origin of this receptor is a man between 65 and 80 years old with acute or convalescent COVID-19. The chain was built from TRBV5-1 and TRBJ2-3, with TRBD1 perhaps the D gene, on 5 matching bases. The CDR3 reads as follows: CASSLGAGRYTDTQYF. At the DNA level, the sequence is TGCGCCAGCAGCTTGGGGGCAGGGCGTTATACAGATACGCAGTATTTT.